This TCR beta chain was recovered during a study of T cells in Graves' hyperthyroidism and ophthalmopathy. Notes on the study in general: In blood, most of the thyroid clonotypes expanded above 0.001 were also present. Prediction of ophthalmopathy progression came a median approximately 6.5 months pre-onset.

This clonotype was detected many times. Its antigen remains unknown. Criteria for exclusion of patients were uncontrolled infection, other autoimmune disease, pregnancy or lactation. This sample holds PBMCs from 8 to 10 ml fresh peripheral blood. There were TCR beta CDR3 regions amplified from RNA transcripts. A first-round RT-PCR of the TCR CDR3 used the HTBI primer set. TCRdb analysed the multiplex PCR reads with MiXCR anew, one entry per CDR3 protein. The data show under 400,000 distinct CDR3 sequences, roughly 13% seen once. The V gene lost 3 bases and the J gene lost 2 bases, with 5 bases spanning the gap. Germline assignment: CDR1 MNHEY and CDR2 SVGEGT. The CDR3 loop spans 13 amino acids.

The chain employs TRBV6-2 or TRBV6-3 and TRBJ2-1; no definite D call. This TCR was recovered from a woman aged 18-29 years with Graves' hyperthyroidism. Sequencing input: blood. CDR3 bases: TGTGCCAGCAGTTATCAACCCTACAATGAGCAGTTCTTC. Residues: CASSYQPYNEQFF.